What follows describes a single TCR beta chain. Its antigen is still unknown. This cohort consisted of healthy bone marrow donors. Amplification used 60 Vbeta primers and 13 Jbeta primers. The method was immunoSEQ multiplex PCR; TCRdb's version includes in-frame clones alone and lacks a portion of them. The sample holds 150,000 to 200,000 clones, 80% seen once. The sample originates from a study of cytomegalovirus exposure and HLA in healthy donors. Overall study results and limits: The likely origin of a cluster of highly shared sequence variants was a sequencing artifact. Data from an earlier analysis indicated that most TCR beta V segments were productive either about 90% or about 30% of the time. Clonal expansion was found to be greater in HLA-associated TCR beta chains than in equally common others in a later analysis.

Germline V gives CDR1 LNHDA, CDR2 SQIVND (reference sequence). V was clipped by 7 bases and J by 4 bases, with 10 bases between them. This CDR3 is built from 12 residues. The sequence was collected from a man younger than 30 in good health and CMV-seropositive. The sequencing input was PBMCs. The J gene is TRBJ1-2, the V gene TRBV19, with D unclear. The DNA for the CDR3 is TGTGCCAGTATGTCAGTGGTCTATGGCTACACCTTC. Translated: CASMSVVYGYTF. The entire variable domain, with the rest obtained from reference TRBV19 and TRBJ1-2, is as follows: DGGITQSPKYLFRKEGQNVTLSCEQNLNHDAMYWYRQDPGQGLRLIYYSQIVNDFQKGDIAEGYSVSREKKESFPLTVTSAQKNPTAFYLCASMSVVYGYTFGSGTRLTVV.